A selection of T cell receptor beta chains follows, all from one sample in a study of regulatory T cells in long-lasting Graves disease. TCRdb reprocessed the multiplex PCR reads with MiXCR, giving one entry per CDR3 protein. This table holds more than 400,000 distinct CDR3 sequences, around 15% found once. This sample was shared with a second study, whose subject was T cells in Graves' hyperthyroidism and ophthalmopathy.

The specimen was peripheral blood mononuclear cells (PBMCs), collected at new diagnosis, from a patient treated with antithyroid drugs. The receptor set was obtained from a man aged 35 to 55 with Graves disease. CDR3s include the opening cysteine and the closing phenylalanine or tryptophan. Fields, in order: V gene, clone size, D gene, J gene, CDR3 protein, CDR3 DNA. A D gene is named only where the DNA matches it firmly. Some rows have no size entry. The others give once, few or many, or a class for an expanded clone.

v_gene: TRBV5-1; abundance: few; d_gene: .; j_gene: TRBJ2-6; CDR3aa: CASSQLGRNSGANVLTF; CDR3nt: TGCGCCAGCAGCCAACTGGGACGTAACTCTGGGGCCAACGTCCTGACTTTC
v_gene: TRBV29-1; abundance: many; d_gene: .; j_gene: TRBJ2-7; CDR3aa: CSVVSSYEQYF; CDR3nt: TGCAGCGTTGTGTCAAGCTACGAGCAGTACTTC
v_gene: TRBV3-1; abundance: many; d_gene: TRBD2; j_gene: TRBJ2-1; CDR3aa: CASSLKLAGAYNEQFF; CDR3nt: TGTGCCAGCAGCCTCAAACTAGCGGGAGCCTACAATGAGCAGTTCTTC
v_gene: TRBV28; abundance: many; d_gene: .; j_gene: TRBJ1-3; CDR3aa: CASRESGNTIYF; CDR3nt: TGTGCCAGCAGGGAATCTGGAAACACCATATATTTT
v_gene: TRBV11-1; abundance: many; d_gene: TRBD1; j_gene: TRBJ2-3; CDR3aa: CASSAHRGSDTQYF; CDR3nt: TGTGCCAGCAGCGCACACAGGGGTTCTGATACGCAGTATTTT
v_gene: TRBV7-2; abundance: many; d_gene: .; j_gene: TRBJ1-1; CDR3aa: CASSFDRFGAFF; CDR3nt: TGTGCCAGCAGCTTCGACAGGTTTGGGGCTTTCTTT
v_gene: TRBV5-6; abundance: few; d_gene: .; j_gene: TRBJ2-7; CDR3aa: CASSPGSDGSYEQYF; CDR3nt: TGTGCCAGCAGCCCAGGGAGTGACGGCTCCTACGAGCAGTACTTC
v_gene: TRBV28; abundance: many; d_gene: .; j_gene: TRBJ2-7; CDR3aa: CASSPLGVTYEQYF; CDR3nt: TGTGCCAGCAGCCCGCTGGGGGTAACCTACGAGCAGTACTTC
v_gene: TRBV7-8; abundance: few; d_gene: TRBD1; j_gene: TRBJ1-2; CDR3aa: CASSLERTGGRNGYTF; CDR3nt: TGTGCCAGCAGCTTAGAAAGGACAGGGGGGAGAAACGGCTACACCTTC
v_gene: TRBV11-2; abundance: many; d_gene: .; j_gene: TRBJ2-7; CDR3aa: CASSKSGQFHEQYF; CDR3nt: TGTGCCAGCAGCAAAAGTGGGCAGTTCCACGAGCAGTACTTC
v_gene: TRBV11-2; abundance: many; d_gene: .; j_gene: TRBJ2-7; CDR3aa: CASSTEYEQYF; CDR3nt: TGTGCCAGCAGCACAGAATACGAGCAGTACTTC
v_gene: TRBV7-9; abundance: few; d_gene: .; j_gene: TRBJ1-1; CDR3aa: CASVPREAFF; CDR3nt: TGTGCCAGCGTTCCGAGAGAAGCTTTCTTT
v_gene: TRBV19; abundance: .; d_gene: .; j_gene: TRBJ2-1; CDR3aa: CASSIFRDSNEQFF; CDR3nt: TGTGCCAGTAGTATTTTCCGGGACTCCAATGAGCAGTTCTTC
v_gene: TRBV19; abundance: .; d_gene: .; j_gene: TRBJ2-1; CDR3aa: CASRSKRTDYNEQFF; CDR3nt: TGTGCCAGTAGATCGAAGAGGACAGACTACAATGAGCAGTTCTTC
v_gene: TRBV5-1; abundance: many; d_gene: .; j_gene: TRBJ1-3; CDR3aa: CASSSGTGNTIYF; CDR3nt: TGCGCCAGCAGCTCCGGGACTGGAAACACCATATATTTT